The T cell receptor (beta chain) under discussion was sequenced for a study of identical twins. TCRdb passed the 5' RACE reads through MiXCR, listing each CDR3 protein once. The table lists approximately 500,000 distinct CDR3 sequences, around 15% of them singletons. In its sample, this clonotype was seen many times. The antigen is undetermined. Study-level findings and limits: The models gave estimates that fell short of the out-of-frame TCR alpha sharing seen in monozygotic twins. The same donors were not followed; conclusions instead depended on cross-sectional statistical analysis. Cord blood's abundant beta clonotypes had fewer insertions, unlike memory repertoires.

The germline V and J ends were trimmed by 1 base and 3 bases, with 6 bases remaining between them. CDR3 length: 14 residues. These sequences were also reported in another study, on yellow fever vaccine responses in identical twins.

The sequenced sample consisted of CD4+ T cells sorted from blood. The J gene is TRBJ2-2, the V gene TRBV12-3 or TRBV12-4; D not resolved. This TCR was sampled from a woman aged 18-29 years in good health. The CDR3 DNA reads as TGTGCCAGCAGTTTAGTTGGGGACACCGGGGAGCTGTTTTTT. Its protein product is CASSLVGDTGELFF.